This T cell receptor beta chain was captured by sequencing in a study of cytomegalovirus exposure and HLA in healthy donors. Study-level results: One variant, a missense change in DCLRE1C, was linked in a later analysis to TCR beta V- and J-gene trimming. Reports described diagnosis of cytomegalovirus status by the classifier as highly specific and sensitive. Analysis was performed later, and it showed HLA-associated TCR beta chains to be more clonally expanded than equally common others.

A note on this clone: Its target is not known.

The PCR had 60 Vbeta and 13 Jbeta primers. Assay: immunoSEQ multiplex PCR; the TCRdb copy retains only in-frame clones and omits some. The table has approximately 61,000 clones, approximately 80% seen once. This CDR3 is built from 14 residues. J was trimmed by 0 bases and V by 10 bases; bases with no gene match: 6. The germline V gene encodes CDR1 ENHRY and CDR2 SYGVKD. This sequence joins TRBV10-3 and TRBJ1-3, with 7 bases that match TRBD1. This TCR was sampled from a young man in good health and CMV-seropositive. Material: PBMCs. The DNA for the CDR3 is TGTGCCAGCGGGACAGTCAGCTCTGGAAACACCATATATTTT. Its protein is CASGTVSSGNTIYF.